This T cell receptor beta chain is drawn from a study of cytomegalovirus exposure and HLA in healthy donors. About the study: In a previous analysis, some 110 million unique TCR beta sequences were found from some 200 million T cells.

This clone was detected only once. The study ran its PCR with 60 Vbeta and 13 Jbeta primers. Data came from immunoSEQ multiplex PCR; TCRdb stores just in-frame clones and leaves some out. This table has approximately 180,000 clones, under 85% appearing once. CDR1 and CDR2 (germline): SGDLS, YYNGEE. The length of the CDR3 is 15 residues. The V gene end was trimmed by 4 bases and the J gene end by 9 bases; junction bases not matched to a gene: 16. This receptor was obtained from a man aged 18 to 30 in good health and CMV-seronegative. Sequenced: PBMCs. The V call is TRBV9, the J call TRBJ2-7; 7 bases map to TRBD1. The CDR3 reads CASSTRDSPLQPQYF. The CDR3 DNA reads as TGTGCCAGCAGCACTCGGGACAGTCCCCTTCAGCCGCAGTACTTC.